This T cell receptor (beta chain) was obtained from a study of T cell repertoires in cytomegalovirus infection. From the reads, TCRdb called clonotypes with MiXCR, one entry per CDR3 protein. The data hold a few hundred thousand distinct CDR3 sequences, with roughly 13% observed a single time. The sample holds a few counts of this clonotype. The CDR3 is 16 amino acids. The V end was cut by 5 bases, the J end by 5 bases, with 21 bases between. The chain couples TRBV12-3 or TRBV12-4 to TRBJ1-1; D is perhaps TRBD1 (6 bases). The sequence derives from a human donor in good health (CMV status not recorded). Some clones in this sample may be carry-over from other donors' samples. Material for sequencing was PBMCs. In DNA, the CDR3 is TGTGCCAGCAGTATCGCCGGGACAATAGTAGTTACTGAAGCTTTCTTT. Encoded protein: CASSIAGTIVVTEAFF.